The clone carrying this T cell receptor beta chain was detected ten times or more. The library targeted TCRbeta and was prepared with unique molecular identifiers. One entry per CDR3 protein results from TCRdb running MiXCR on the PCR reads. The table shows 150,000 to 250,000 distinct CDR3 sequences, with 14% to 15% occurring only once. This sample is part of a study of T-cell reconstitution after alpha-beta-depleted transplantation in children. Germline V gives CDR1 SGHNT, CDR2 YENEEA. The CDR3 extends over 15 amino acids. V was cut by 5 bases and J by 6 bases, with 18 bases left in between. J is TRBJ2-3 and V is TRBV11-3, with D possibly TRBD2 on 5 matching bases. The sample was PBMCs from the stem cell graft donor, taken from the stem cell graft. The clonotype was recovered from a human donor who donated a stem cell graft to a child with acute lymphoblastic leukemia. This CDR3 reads CASSPPHSPGDTQYF. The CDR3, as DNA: TGTGCCAGCAGCCCACCTCACTCACCGGGGGATACGCAGTATTTT.